What follows is one TCR beta chain and its context. This may be a read error: a much more frequent sequence differs by one nucleotide. Then a second PCR, running roughly 7 to 11 cycles, was carried out with a sample-barcoded 5' primer and a J-beta primer mix. Carrying 12 random nucleotides, a template-switch adaptor labeled each individual cDNA molecule. Each CDR3 protein is one row after TCRdb ran MiXCR on the 5' RACE reads. The sample contains around 900,000 distinct CDR3 sequences, just over 50% of which appear only once. The sample is drawn from a study of blood T cells in healthy people across ages. Extraction yielded at least 6 micrograms of total RNA per sample. There are 19 residues in the CDR3.

Source material: blood. The chain links TRBV23-1 to TRBJ2-6; TRBD1 agrees at 7 bases. TRBV23-1 is labeled an ORF, and its function is uncertain. This clonotype was sampled from a woman in her fifties or sixties in good health. Here the CDR3 DNA reads TGCGCCAGCAGCCAATCTATGGGGACAGCTTGTACTGGGGCCAACGTCCTGACTTTC. This encodes CASSQSMGTACTGANVLTF.